This TCR beta chain is drawn from a study of CD8 T cells in Susac syndrome. With random hexamers, reverse transcription was performed on about 0.5 to 1 ug of RNA. By means of immunoSEQ multiplex PCR, TCR beta CDR3 spanning 54 Vbeta and 13 Jbeta underwent amplification. TCRdb re-analysed the immunoSEQ multiplex PCR reads in MiXCR, keeping a single row per CDR3 protein. This table holds about 25,000 distinct CDR3 sequences, less than 95% found once. From blood CD8+ and CD4+ T cells, the TCR beta chain was sequenced. CD8+ and CD4+ T cells were negatively isolated; TEMRA cells were FACS-enriched. V lost 2 bases and J lost 1, with 11 bases in between. The CDR3 sequence is 15 residues long. CDR1 and CDR2 (germline): LNHDA, SQIVND (reference sequence).

The sequenced material came from CD8+ T cells from PBMCs. The chain joins TRBV19 to TRBJ1-1; the D is unclear. This clonotype was obtained from a human donor in good health. CDR3 amino acids: CASSISMSPNTEAFF. The DNA of the CDR3 is TGTGCCAGTAGTATAAGCATGTCCCCGAACACTGAAGCTTTCTTT.